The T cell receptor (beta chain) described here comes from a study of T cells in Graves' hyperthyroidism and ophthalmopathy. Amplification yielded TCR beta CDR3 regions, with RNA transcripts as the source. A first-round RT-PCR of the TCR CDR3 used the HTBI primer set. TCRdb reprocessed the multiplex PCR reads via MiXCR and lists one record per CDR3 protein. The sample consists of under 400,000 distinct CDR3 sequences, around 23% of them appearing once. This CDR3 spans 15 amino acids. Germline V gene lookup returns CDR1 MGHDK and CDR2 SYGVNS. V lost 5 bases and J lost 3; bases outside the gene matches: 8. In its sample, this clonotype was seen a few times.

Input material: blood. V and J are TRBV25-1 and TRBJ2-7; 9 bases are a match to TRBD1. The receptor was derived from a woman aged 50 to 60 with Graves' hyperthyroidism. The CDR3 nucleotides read TGTGCCAGCAGTAGAACCGGGACAGGGCTCTACGAGCAGTACTTC. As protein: CASSRTGTGLYEQYF.